This TCR beta chain appears in the sequencing data of a study of tumor and adjacent non-tumor tissue in lung cancer. No cell sorting was done before RNA was extracted from the tissue. The CDR3 has 14 amino acids. Trimming stripped 6 bases from V and 2 bases from J, with 17 bases between. Germline loops: CDR1 DFQATT, CDR2 SNEGSKA (reference sequence). Points from the study as a whole: Compared with tumor, normal lung showed significantly lower TCR diversity. Tumor TCR diversity, when higher, was linked to shorter survival. Normal lung showed higher cumulative top 100 clone frequency than tumor.

A modified ARM-PCR protocol with three rounds of nested PCR amplified TCRbeta. TCRdb passed the multiplex PCR reads through MiXCR, listing each CDR3 protein once. This sample has about 80,000 distinct CDR3 sequences, with roughly 80% found just once. On this clonotype: What it binds is unknown.

The source material was lung tumor tissue. The gene calls are TRBV20-1 and TRBJ2-7, with a tentative D call TRBD2 (5 bases). The receptor's source is a woman in her fifties or sixties with non-small cell lung cancer. The CDR3 here is CSAPVGAETYEQYF. CDR3 nucleotide sequence: TGCAGTGCCCCGGTGGGAGCAGAAACCTACGAGCAGTACTTC.